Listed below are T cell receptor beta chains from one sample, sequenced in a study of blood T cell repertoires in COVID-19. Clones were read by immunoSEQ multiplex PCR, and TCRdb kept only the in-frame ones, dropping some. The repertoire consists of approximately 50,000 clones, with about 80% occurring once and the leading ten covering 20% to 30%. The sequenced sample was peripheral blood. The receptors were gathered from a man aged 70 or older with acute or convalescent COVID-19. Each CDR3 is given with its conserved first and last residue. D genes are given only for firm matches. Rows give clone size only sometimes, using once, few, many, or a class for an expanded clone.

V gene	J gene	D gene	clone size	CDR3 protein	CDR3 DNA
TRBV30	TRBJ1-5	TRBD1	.	CAWSAWTGPTQPQHF	TGTGCCTGGAGTGCCTGGACAGGGCCAACTCAGCCCCAGCATTTT
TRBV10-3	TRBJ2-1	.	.	CAISEDPPGSYNEQFF	TGTGCCATCAGTGAGGACCCCCCGGGCTCCTACAATGAGCAGTTCTTC
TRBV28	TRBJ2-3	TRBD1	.	CASSRTGGLTDTQYF	TGTGCCAGCAGTAGGACAGGGGGTCTAACAGATACGCAGTATTTT
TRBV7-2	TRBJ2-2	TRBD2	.	CASSLAAGTSGRANTGELFF	TGTGCCAGCAGCTTAGCCGCCGGGACTAGCGGGAGGGCGAACACCGGGGAGCTGTTTTTT
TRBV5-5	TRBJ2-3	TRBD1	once	CASSWGDRRDTQYF	TGTGCCAGCAGCTGGGGGGACAGGAGAGATACGCAGTATTTT
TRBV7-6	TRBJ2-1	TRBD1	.	CASSLDITGAYNEQFF	TGTGCCAGCAGCCTCGACATTACAGGGGCATACAATGAGCAGTTCTTC
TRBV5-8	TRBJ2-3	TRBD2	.	CASSSGGSGRDTQYF	TGTGCCAGCAGCTCCGGGGGTAGCGGGAGGGATACGCAGTATTTT
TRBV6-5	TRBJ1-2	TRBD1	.	CASSYSGGRFHYGYTF	TGTGCCAGCAGTTACTCAGGGGGCAGGTTCCACTATGGCTACACCTTC
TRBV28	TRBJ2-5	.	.	CAFGMPGPMARRETQYF	TGTGCCTTCGGGATGCCGGGCCCGATGGCCCGACGGGAGACCCAGTACTTC
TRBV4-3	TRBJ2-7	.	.	CASSPAGADEQYF	TGCGCCAGCAGCCCTGCGGGTGCGGACGAGCAGTACTTC
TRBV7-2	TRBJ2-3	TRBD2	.	CASSSETGTSGTDTQYF	TGTGCCAGCAGCTCCGAGACCGGGACTAGCGGCACAGATACGCAGTATTTT
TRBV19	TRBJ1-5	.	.	CASSIRGQPQHF	TGTGCCAGTAGTATTAGGGGACAGCCCCAGCATTTT
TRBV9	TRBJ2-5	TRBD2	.	CASSPQAGGLETQYF	TGTGCCAGCAGCCCCCAGGCGGGGGGACTAGAGACCCAGTACTTC
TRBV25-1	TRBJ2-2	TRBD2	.	CASSELAGRGELFF	TGTGCCAGCAGTGAACTAGCGGGGCGGGGGGAGCTGTTTTTT
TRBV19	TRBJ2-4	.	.	CASSILDLEGNIQYF	TGTGCCAGTAGTATACTTGACCTGGAGGGAAACATTCAGTACTTC
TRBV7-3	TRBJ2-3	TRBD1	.	CASSAGTGDTDTQYF	TGTGCCAGCAGCGCCGGGACAGGGGATACAGATACGCAGTATTTT
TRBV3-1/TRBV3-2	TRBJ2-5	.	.	CASSQAGEETQYF	TGTGCCAGCAGCCAAGCGGGGGAAGAGACCCAGTACTTC